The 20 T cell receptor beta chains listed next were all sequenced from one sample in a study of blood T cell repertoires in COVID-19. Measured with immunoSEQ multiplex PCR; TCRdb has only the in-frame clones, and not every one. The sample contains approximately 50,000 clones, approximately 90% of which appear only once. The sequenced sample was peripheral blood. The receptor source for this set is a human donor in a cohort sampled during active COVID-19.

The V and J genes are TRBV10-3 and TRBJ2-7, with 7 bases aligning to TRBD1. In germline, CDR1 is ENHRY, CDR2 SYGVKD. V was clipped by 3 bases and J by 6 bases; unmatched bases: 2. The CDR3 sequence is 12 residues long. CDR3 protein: CAISEGGLEQYF. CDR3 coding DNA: TGTGCCATCAGTGAAGGGGGCCTCGAGCAGTACTTC.

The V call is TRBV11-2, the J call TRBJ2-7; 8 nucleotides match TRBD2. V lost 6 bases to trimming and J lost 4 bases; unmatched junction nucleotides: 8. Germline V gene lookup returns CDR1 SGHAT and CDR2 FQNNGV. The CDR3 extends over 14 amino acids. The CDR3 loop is CASRWGGRRYEQYF. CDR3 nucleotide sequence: TGTGCCAGCAGGTGGGGCGGGAGGCGGTACGAGCAGTACTTC.

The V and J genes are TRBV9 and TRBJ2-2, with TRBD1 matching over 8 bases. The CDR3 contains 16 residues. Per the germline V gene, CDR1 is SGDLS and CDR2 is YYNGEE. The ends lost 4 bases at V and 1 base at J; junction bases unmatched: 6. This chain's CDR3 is CASSRSGTGNTGELFF. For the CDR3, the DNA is TGTGCCAGCAGCCGCTCCGGGACAGGGAACACCGGGGAGCTGTTTTTT.

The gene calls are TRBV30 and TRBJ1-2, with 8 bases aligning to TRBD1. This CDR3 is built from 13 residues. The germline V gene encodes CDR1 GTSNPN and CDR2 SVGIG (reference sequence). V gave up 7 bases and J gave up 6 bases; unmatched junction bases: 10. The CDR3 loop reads CAYSGTGTDGYTF. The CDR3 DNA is TGTGCCTACTCGGGGACAGGAACAGATGGCTACACCTTC.

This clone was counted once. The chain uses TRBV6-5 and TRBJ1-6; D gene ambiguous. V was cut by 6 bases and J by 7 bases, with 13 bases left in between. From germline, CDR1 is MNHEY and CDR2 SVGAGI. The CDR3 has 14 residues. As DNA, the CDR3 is TGTGCCAGCAGATGGAGGCAGCCCAATTCACCCCTCCACTTT. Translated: CASRWRQPNSPLHF.

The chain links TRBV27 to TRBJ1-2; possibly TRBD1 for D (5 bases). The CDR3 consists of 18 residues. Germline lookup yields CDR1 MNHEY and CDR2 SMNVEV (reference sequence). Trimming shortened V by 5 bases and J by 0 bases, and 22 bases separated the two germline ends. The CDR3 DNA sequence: TGTGCCAGCAGTCCATACCCAAGGCTCGGGGGTTCTAACTATGGCTACACCTTC. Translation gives CASSPYPRLGGSNYGYTF.

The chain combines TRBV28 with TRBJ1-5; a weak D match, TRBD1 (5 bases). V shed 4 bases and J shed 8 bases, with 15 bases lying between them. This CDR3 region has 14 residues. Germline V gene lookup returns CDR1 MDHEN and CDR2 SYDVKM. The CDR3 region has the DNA TGTGCCAGCAGTTCGTGGACAAAAAGAGAGCCCCAGCATTTT. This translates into CASSSWTKREPQHF.

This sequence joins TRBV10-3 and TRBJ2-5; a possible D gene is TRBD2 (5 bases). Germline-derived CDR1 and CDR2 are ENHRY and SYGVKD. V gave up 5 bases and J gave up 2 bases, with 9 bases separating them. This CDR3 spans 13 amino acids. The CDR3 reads CAISSGIQETQYF. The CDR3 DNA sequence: TGTGCCATCAGTTCCGGGATTCAAGAGACCCAGTACTTC.

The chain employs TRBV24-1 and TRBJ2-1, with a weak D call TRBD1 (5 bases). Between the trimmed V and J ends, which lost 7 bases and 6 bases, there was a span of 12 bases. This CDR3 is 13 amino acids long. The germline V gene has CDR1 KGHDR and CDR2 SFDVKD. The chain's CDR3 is CATSPQGFNEQFF. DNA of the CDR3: TGTGCCACCAGCCCCCAGGGATTCAATGAGCAGTTCTTC.

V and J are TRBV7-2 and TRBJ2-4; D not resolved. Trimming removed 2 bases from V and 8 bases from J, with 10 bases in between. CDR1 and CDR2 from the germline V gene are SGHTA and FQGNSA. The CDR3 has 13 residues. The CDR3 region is CASSLMQLDIQYF. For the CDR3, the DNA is TGTGCCAGCAGCTTAATGCAGTTGGACATTCAGTACTTC.

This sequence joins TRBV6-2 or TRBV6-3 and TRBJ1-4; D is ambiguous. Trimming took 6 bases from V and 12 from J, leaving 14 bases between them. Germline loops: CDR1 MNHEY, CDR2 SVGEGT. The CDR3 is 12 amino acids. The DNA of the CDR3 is TGTGCCAGCAGCCCAGGCGGCGAGGAACTGTTTTTT. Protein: CASSPGGEELFF.

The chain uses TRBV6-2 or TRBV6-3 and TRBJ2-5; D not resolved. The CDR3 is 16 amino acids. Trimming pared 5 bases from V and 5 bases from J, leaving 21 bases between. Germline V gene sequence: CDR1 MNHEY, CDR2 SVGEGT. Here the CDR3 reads CASSTLVLFSPETQYF. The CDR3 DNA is TGTGCCAGCAGTACCCTCGTCCTCTTTAGCCCGGAGACCCAGTACTTC.

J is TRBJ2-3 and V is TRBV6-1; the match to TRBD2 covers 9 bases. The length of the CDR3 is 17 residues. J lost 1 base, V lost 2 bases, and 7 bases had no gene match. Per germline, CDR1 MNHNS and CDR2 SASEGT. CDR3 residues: CASSERRGGRGTDTQYF. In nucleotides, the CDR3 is TGTGCCAGCAGTGAACGGCGGGGGGGAAGAGGCACAGATACGCAGTATTTT.

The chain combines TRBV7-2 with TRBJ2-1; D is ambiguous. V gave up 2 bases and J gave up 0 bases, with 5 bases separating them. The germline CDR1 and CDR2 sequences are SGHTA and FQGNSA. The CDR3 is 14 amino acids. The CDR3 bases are TGTGCCAGCAGCTTACTTAACTCCTACAATGAGCAGTTCTTC. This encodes CASSLLNSYNEQFF. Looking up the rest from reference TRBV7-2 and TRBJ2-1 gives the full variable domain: GAGVSQSPSNKVTEKGKDVELRCDPISGHTALYWYRQSLGQGLEFLIYFQGNSAPDKSGLPSDRFSAERTGGSVSTLTIQRTQQEDSAVYLCASSLLNSYNEQFFGPGTRLTVL.

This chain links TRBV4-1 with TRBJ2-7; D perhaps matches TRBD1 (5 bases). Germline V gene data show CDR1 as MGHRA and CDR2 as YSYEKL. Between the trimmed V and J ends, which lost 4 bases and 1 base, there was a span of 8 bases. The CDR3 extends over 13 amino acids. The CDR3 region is CASSPDRSYEQYF. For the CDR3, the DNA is TGCGCCAGCAGCCCAGACAGATCCTACGAGCAGTACTTC.

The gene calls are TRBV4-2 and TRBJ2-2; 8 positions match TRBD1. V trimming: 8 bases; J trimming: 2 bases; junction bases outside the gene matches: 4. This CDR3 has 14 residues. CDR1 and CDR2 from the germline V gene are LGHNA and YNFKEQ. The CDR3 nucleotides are TGTGCCAGCGGCACAGGGGGTAACACCGGGGAGCTGTTTTTT. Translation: CASGTGGNTGELFF.

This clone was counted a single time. CDR3 in DNA: TGTGCCAGCAGCTTGAATGCAGAGGACACTGAAGCTTTCTTT. Its translation is CASSLNAEDTEAFF. V gene TRBV11-2 combines with J gene TRBJ1-1; no definite D call. V lost 3 bases and J 3 bases, leaving 11 bases between the germline ends. Germline-derived CDR1 and CDR2 are SGHAT and FQNNGV. The CDR3 length is 14 residues.

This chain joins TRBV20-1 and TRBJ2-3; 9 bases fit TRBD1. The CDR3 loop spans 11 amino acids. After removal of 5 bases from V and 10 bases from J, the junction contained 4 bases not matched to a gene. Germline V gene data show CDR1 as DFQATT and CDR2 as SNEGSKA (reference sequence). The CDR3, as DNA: TGCAGTGCTTGGACAGGGGAAGCGCAGTATTTT. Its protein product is CSAWTGEAQYF.

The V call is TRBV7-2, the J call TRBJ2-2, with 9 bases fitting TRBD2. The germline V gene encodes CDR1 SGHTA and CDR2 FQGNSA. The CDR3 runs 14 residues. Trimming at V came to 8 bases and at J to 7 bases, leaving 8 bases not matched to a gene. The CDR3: CASGPAGGGGELFF. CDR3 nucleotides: TGTGCCAGCGGCCCAGCGGGGGGTGGCGGGGAGCTGTTTTTT.

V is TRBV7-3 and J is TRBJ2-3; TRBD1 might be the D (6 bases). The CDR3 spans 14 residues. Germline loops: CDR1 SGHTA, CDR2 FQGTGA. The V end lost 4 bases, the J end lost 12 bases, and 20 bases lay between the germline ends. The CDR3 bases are TGTGCCAGCAGCTCCATAACCCAGGGGACCATACAGTATTTT. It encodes CASSSITQGTIQYF. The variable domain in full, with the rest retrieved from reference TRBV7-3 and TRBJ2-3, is GAGVSQTPSNKVTEKGKYVELRCDPISGHTALYWYRQSLGQGPEFLIYFQGTGAADDSGLPNDRFFAVRPEGSVSTLKIQRTERGDSAVYLCASSSITQGTIQYFGPGTRLTVL.